The present TCR beta chain was sequenced within a study of CD4 T cells in relation to SARS-CoV-2 and coronaviruses. Study results and caveats: SARS-CoV-2-driven expansion was significantly weaker in crossreactive than monoreactive clones. The cross-reactivity analysis covered only spike protein, not other viral proteins.

Per germline, CDR1 MNHEY and CDR2 SVGAGI. The CDR3 sequence is 14 residues long. The junction had 7 bases not matched to a gene; V was cut back by 11 bases and J by 0 bases. CD4+ T cells from unexposed donors were obtained before the COVID-19 pandemic (2011-2018). Worth noting for this clone: Its target is not known.

Produced via immunoSEQ multiplex PCR; TCRdb's table is partial and in-frame only. The table lists about 55,000 clones, about nine tenths of them singletons. The rearrangement links TRBV6-5 to TRBJ1-5; 7 bases map to TRBD1. Sequenced material: memory CD4+ T cells from PBMCs. The TCR originated in a human donor in good health. CDR3 in DNA: TGTGCCGGGGACAGCGGTTATAGCAATCAGCCCCAGCATTTT. Translation: CAGDSGYSNQPQHF.